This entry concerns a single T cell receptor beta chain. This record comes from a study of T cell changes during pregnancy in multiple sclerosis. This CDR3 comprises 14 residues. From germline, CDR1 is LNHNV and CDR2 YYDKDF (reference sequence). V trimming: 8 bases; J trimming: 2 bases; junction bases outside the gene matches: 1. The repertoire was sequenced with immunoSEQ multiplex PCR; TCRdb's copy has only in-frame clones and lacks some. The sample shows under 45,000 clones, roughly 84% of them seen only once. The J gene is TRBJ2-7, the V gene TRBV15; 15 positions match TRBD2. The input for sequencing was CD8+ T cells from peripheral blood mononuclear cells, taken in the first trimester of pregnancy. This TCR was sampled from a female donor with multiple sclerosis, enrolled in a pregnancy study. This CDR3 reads CATGTSGGTYEQYF. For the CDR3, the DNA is TGTGCCACCGGGACTAGCGGGGGGACCTACGAGCAGTACTTC.